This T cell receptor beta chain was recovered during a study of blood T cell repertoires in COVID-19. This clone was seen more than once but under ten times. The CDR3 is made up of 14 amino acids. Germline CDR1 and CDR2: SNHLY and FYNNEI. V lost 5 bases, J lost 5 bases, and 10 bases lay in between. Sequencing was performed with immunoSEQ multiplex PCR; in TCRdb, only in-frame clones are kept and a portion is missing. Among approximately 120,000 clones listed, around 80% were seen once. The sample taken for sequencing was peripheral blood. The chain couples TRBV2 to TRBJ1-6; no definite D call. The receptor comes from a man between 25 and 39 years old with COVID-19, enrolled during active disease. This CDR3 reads CASSYQSNNSPLHF. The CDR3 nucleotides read TGTGCCAGCAGTTACCAGTCGAATAATTCACCCCTCCACTTT.